This section outlines one TCR beta chain sequence together with its context. Some clones are missing from TCRdb's copy, which holds only in-frame ones; the method was immunoSEQ multiplex PCR. Of under 200,000 clones detected, around 84% appear once; the ten largest clones hold around 7.8%. The sample is drawn from a study of blood T cell repertoires in COVID-19. Study context: The origin of the acute and convalescent COVID-19 samples was the United States, Italy and Spain. From T cells, B-cell-depleted T cells, or PBMCs came the material, which was cDNA or gDNA.

Trimming removed 4 bases at V and 5 bases at J, with 16 bases between. Germline V gene data show CDR1 as SGHTA and CDR2 as FQGTGA. The CDR3 loop spans 15 amino acids. The sample consisted of PBMCs or T cells enriched from blood (not recorded which). The V gene is TRBV7-3, the J gene TRBJ2-3; tentatively, D is TRBD2 (6 bases). The receptor was derived from a man in his fifties who had recovered from COVID-19. This CDR3 is CASSSNPGLLDTQYF. Written as DNA, the CDR3 is TGTGCCAGCAGCTCCAACCCGGGACTCTTAGATACGCAGTATTTT.